This entry lists 22 T cell receptor beta chains sequenced from one sample in a study of OX40 agonist ivuxolimab in advanced cancers. The table came from immunoSEQ multiplex PCR; TCRdb's copy has only in-frame clones and leaves some out. Of roughly 64,000 clones in the sample, around 80% are singletons; the top ten hold about 2.2%. Sequenced material: CD4+ or CD8+ T cells sorted from blood, taken in a trial of the OX40 agonist ivuxolimab. These receptors all come from an adult with an advanced solid tumor such as melanoma, head and neck, liver or kidney cancer.

The chain's CDR3 is CASTHGGRRQETQYF. The CDR3 nucleotides read TGTGCCAGTACCCACGGGGGAAGGCGCCAAGAGACCCAGTACTTC. V is TRBV5-4 and J is TRBJ2-5, with D possibly being TRBD2 (6 bases). The germline CDR1 and CDR2 sequences are SGHNT and YYREEE (reference sequence). This CDR3 comprises 15 residues. Trimming left V 8 bases short and J 1 base short, with 18 bases between.

V usage is TRBV9 and J usage is TRBJ1-1; D ambiguous. V lost 0 bases, J lost 5 bases, and 8 bases lay in between. This CDR3 comprises 13 residues. Germline V lookup: CDR1 SGDLS, CDR2 YYNGEE. CDR3 protein: CASSVGWYTEAFF. CDR3 nucleotides: TGTGCCAGCAGCGTAGGCTGGTATACTGAAGCTTTCTTT.

V usage is TRBV10-1 and J usage is TRBJ2-1; TRBD2 matches at 8 bases. This CDR3 is 15 amino acids long. Germline lookup yields CDR1 WNHNN and CDR2 SYGVQD (reference sequence). Germline trimming cut 4 bases from V and 10 bases from J; bases unmatched to any gene: 12. The CDR3, as DNA: TGCGCCAGCAGTGGGCTAGCGGGCCCAACCGACGAGCAGTTCTTC. This encodes CASSGLAGPTDEQFF.

This clone rates as medium-sized. The chain combines TRBV30 with TRBJ1-6, with 9 nucleotides matching TRBD1. This CDR3 comprises 14 residues. CDR1 and CDR2 from the germline V gene are GTSNPN and SVGIG (reference sequence). V gave up 6 bases and J gave up 10 bases; unmatched junction bases: 10. CDR3 residues: CACRPGTGLSPLHF. DNA of the CDR3: TGTGCCTGCCGCCCGGGGACAGGGTTATCACCCCTCCACTTT.

Note on this clone: The junction does not match germline at one end; this may be a read error. The chain employs TRBV7-7 and TRBJ2-1; TRBD2 matches at 9 bases. CDR1 and CDR2 from the germline V gene are SSHAT and FNYEAQ (reference sequence). The CDR3 is 15 amino acids. DNA for the CDR3: TGTGCTAGCAGCTCCCTAGCGGGAAGTCTGAATGAGCAGTTCTTC. It yields the protein CASSSLAGSLNEQFF.

This chain connects TRBV5-3 to TRBJ1-3; no reliable D call. TRBV5-3 counts as an open reading frame of uncertain function. The CDR3 length is 16 residues. Trimming took 1 base from V and 0 from J, leaving 11 bases between them. The CDR3 DNA reads as TGTGCCAGAAGCTTGTTAGGACGGTGCTCTGGAAACACCATATATTTT. As protein: CARSLLGRCSGNTIYF.

This clone was seen just once. CDR3 sequence (DNA): TGTGCCAGCAGCTTGAGGGGTCGGAGCAATCAGCCCCAGCATTTT. It is translated as CASSLRGRSNQPQHF. V is TRBV7-2 and J is TRBJ1-5, with D maybe TRBD1 (5 bases). Germline lookup yields CDR1 SGHTA and CDR2 FQGNSA. This CDR3 has 15 residues. V lost 3 bases and J 1 base, leaving 10 bases between the germline ends.

The chain couples TRBV6-4 to TRBJ2-3; TRBD1 or TRBD2 may be the D gene (5 bases each). The germline V gene has CDR1 MRHNA and CDR2 SNTAGT. V was pared by 2 bases and J by 0 bases, with 6 bases between. CDR3 length: 14 amino acids. The CDR3 region has the DNA TGTGCCAGCAGTGACGAGGGGAGCACAGATACGCAGTATTTT. It encodes CASSDEGSTDTQYF.

The chain recombines TRBV6-6 with TRBJ1-2, with TRBD1 as a possible D gene (5 bases). CDR1 is MNHNY, CDR2 SVGAGI, per germline (reference sequence). Trimming took 5 bases from V and 4 from J, leaving 17 bases between them. The CDR3 totals 15 residues. The CDR3 region has the DNA TGTGCCAGCAGTCCGACAGCCCCGGCTGGCTATGGCTACACCTTC. Its protein product is CASSPTAPAGYGYTF.

The V gene is TRBV5-1, the J gene TRBJ2-7; D is tentatively TRBD1 or TRBD2 (5 bases each). The CDR3 sequence is 16 residues long. V lost 0 bases and J lost 1, with 14 bases in between. Germline V gene lookup returns CDR1 SGHRS and CDR2 YFSETQ. For the CDR3, the DNA is TGCGCCAGCAGCTTGGCGCCCGGGACGGAGTCCTACGAGCAGTACTTC. Translated, it gives CASSLAPGTESYEQYF. The full variable domain, with the rest looked up from reference TRBV5-1 and TRBJ2-7, is KAGVTQTPRYLIKTRGQQVTLSCSPISGHRSVSWYQQTPGQGLQFLFEYFSETQRNKGNFPGRFSGRQFSNSRSEMNVSTLELGDSALYLCASSLAPGTESYEQYFGPGTRLTVT.

J is TRBJ1-6 and V is TRBV2; D may be TRBD1 (5 bases). Germline CDR1 SNHLY, CDR2 FYNNEI. Trimming removed 7 bases at V and 0 bases at J, with 10 bases between. This CDR3 spans 15 amino acids. The DNA for the CDR3 is TGTGCCAGCACGTCAGGGTCCTCCTATAATTCACCCCTCCACTTT. Protein: CASTSGSSYNSPLHF.

The V and J genes are TRBV7-9 and TRBJ2-1; no clear D gene. Per the germline V gene, CDR1 is SEHNR and CDR2 is FQNEAQ (reference sequence). V was pared by 2 bases and J by 7 bases, with 12 bases between. This CDR3 is built from 14 residues. The CDR3 is CASSLTDRGNEQFF. The DNA of the CDR3 is TGTGCCAGCAGCTTAACTGACCGTGGGAATGAGCAGTTCTTC.

CDR3 DNA sequence: TGTGCCAGCAGCTTAAATGGGGATCTCACCGGGGAGCTGTTTTTT. This translates into CASSLNGDLTGELFF. The V gene is TRBV7-3, the J gene TRBJ2-2; D unresolved. Germline V CDR1 and CDR2: SGHTA, FQGTGA. This CDR3 is 15 amino acids long. Trimming left V 1 base short and J 4 bases short, with 10 bases between.

The J gene is TRBJ1-2, the V gene TRBV6-5; the D is unclear. The CDR3 length is 14 residues. The germline V gene encodes CDR1 MNHEY and CDR2 SVGAGI. The ends were cut back, 4 bases at V and 8 bases at J, with 17 bases in the middle. This CDR3 reads CASSSATRQRGYTF. The CDR3 DNA reads TGTGCCAGCAGTTCCGCGACACGCCAGCGGGGCTACACCTTC.

For the CDR3, the DNA is TGTGCCAGCGGAGCCGGGACAGATGACTACGAGCAGTACTTC. Its protein is CASGAGTDDYEQYF. The chain recombines TRBV21-1 with TRBJ2-7; the tabulated D call, TRBD1, remains unverified against the DNA. TRBV21-1 is deemed a pseudogene. This CDR3 contains 14 residues.

This clone was found once. Germline and junction disagree at one end, which may indicate a read error. The same CDR3 is also encoded by other DNA sequences in this sample. This chain links TRBV30 with TRBJ2-7, with D possibly matching TRBD1 (6 bases). Germline assignment: CDR1 GTSNPN and CDR2 SVGIG (reference sequence). This CDR3 region has 12 residues. The CDR3 bases are TGTGCCTGGGGACAGAGTTCCTATGAGCAGTACTTC. Residues: CAWGQSSYEQYF.

This clone was seen just once. The rearrangement links TRBV5-1 to TRBJ2-7, with TRBD1 matching 9 bases. Germline V gives CDR1 SGHRS, CDR2 YFSETQ. The V gene end was trimmed by 2 bases and the J gene end by 5 bases; junction bases not matched to a gene: 8. The CDR3 is 15 residues long. In nucleotides, the CDR3 is TGCGCCAGCAGCTTTATGGGGACAGGGCGCGACGAGCAGTACTTC. Its protein is CASSFMGTGRDEQYF.

The chain links TRBV7-2 to TRBJ2-1; no clear D. This CDR3 contains 15 residues. The germline V gene has CDR1 SGHTA and CDR2 FQGNSA. V lost 6 bases, J lost 0 bases, and 12 bases lay in between. DNA of the CDR3: TGTGCCAGCAGACGAGACCCTAACTCCTACAATGAGCAGTTCTTC. Its translation is CASRRDPNSYNEQFF.

The chain recombines TRBV19 with TRBJ1-2, with TRBD1 matching 12 bases. The V segment lost 5 bases and the J segment 4 bases; nucleotides outside the gene matches: 11. This CDR3 has 17 residues. The germline CDR1 and CDR2 sequences are LNHDA and SQIVND (reference sequence). For the CDR3, the DNA is TGTGCCAGTAGTCCAGGGACAGGGGGCGCATACGCCTATGGCTACACCTTC. It encodes CASSPGTGGAYAYGYTF.

This clone was counted a single time. V and J are TRBV7-6 and TRBJ2-5, with TRBD1 identical over 9 bases. The DNA end is more similar to TRBJ2-7, so the J call may be wrong. In germline, CDR1 is SGHVS, CDR2 FNYEAQ. This CDR3 is built from 16 residues. This CDR3 reads CASSSKFRDRDDEQYF. CDR3 DNA: TGTGCCAGCAGCTCAAAATTCCGGGACAGGGACGACGAGCAGTACTTC.

The rearrangement links TRBV7-8 to TRBJ2-7, with 7 bases lining up with TRBD2. This CDR3 is 15 amino acids long. Germline V gene sequence: CDR1 SGHVS, CDR2 FQNEAQ. V lost 0 bases and J lost 4; bases outside the gene matches: 6. CDR3 DNA sequence: TGTGCCAGCAGCTTAGCTGGGGTTAGCGGGTACGAGCAGTACTTC. Translation gives CASSLAGVSGYEQYF.

The chain joins TRBV28 to TRBJ1-4; no reliable D call. This CDR3 spans 15 amino acids. Germline CDR1 is MDHEN and CDR2 is SYDVKM. Trimming shortened V by 4 bases and J by 1 base, and 10 bases separated the two germline ends. CDR3 bases: TGTGCCAGCAGTTCCCTCCTTGGAACTAATGAAAAACTGTTTTTT. The encoded protein is CASSSLLGTNEKLFF.